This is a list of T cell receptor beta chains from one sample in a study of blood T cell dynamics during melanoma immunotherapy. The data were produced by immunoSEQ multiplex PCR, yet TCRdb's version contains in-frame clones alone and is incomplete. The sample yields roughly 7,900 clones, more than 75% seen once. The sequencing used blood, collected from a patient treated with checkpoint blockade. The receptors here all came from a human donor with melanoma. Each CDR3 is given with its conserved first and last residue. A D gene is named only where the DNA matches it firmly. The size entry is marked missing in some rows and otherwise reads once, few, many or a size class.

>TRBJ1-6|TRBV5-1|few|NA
CASSLDGVSLHF
TGCGCCAGCAGCTTGGACGGGGTATCCCTCCACTTT
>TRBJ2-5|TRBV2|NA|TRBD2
CASSEVYTSGAQGYF
TGTGCCAGCAGTGAAGTTTATACTAGCGGGGCCCAGGGGTACTTC
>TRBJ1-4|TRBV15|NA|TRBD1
CATSGLPGQNNEKLFF
TGTGCCACCAGCGGACTTCCGGGACAGAACAATGAAAAACTGTTTTTT
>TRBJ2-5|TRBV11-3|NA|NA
CASSLNGGTQYF
TGTGCCAGCAGCCTGAATGGGGGGACCCAGTACTTC
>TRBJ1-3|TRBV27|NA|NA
CASSANSGNTIYF
TGTGCCAGCAGTGCTAACTCTGGAAACACCATATATTTT
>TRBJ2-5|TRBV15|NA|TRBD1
CATSRGDRGQETQYF
TGTGCCACCAGCAGAGGGGACAGGGGTCAAGAGACCCAGTACTTC
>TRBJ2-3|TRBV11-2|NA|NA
CASSPPGGAGGAQYF
TGTGCCAGCAGCCCCCCCGGAGGGGCCGGTGGTGCGCAGTATTTT
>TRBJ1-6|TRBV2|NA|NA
CASSGTGNHNSPLHF
TGTGCCAGCAGTGGGACGGGGAACCATAATTCACCCCTCCACTTT
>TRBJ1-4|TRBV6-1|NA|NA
CASSEADENEKLFF
TGTGCCAGCAGTGAAGCTGACGAAAATGAAAAACTGTTTTTT
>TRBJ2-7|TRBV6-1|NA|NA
CACYAGGGAYEQYF
TGTGCCTGCTATGCAGGAGGGGGGGCCTACGAGCAGTACTTC
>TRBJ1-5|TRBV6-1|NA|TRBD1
CASSEETGGGQPQHF
TGTGCCAGCAGTGAAGAAACAGGGGGCGGCCAGCCCCAGCATTTT
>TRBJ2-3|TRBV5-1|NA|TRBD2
CASSLQGLAGEQYF
TGCGCCAGCAGCTTGCAGGGACTAGCGGGGGAGCAGTATTTT
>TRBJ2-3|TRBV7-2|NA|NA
CASSPDRRLDTQYF
TGTGCCAGCAGCCCCGATCGGCGACTAGATACGCAGTATTTT
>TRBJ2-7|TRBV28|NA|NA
CASSGPQGSYEQYF
TGTGCCAGCAGCGGACCCCAGGGCTCCTACGAGCAGTACTTC
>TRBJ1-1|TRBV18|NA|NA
CASSTRGLNTEAFF
TGTGCCAGCTCTACACGGGGACTGAACACTGAAGCTTTCTTT
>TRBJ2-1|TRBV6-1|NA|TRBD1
CASSPGGSSYNEQFF
TGTGCCAGCAGCCCAGGGGGCAGCTCCTACAATGAGCAGTTCTTC
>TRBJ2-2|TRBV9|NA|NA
CASSLTDTNTGELFF
TGTGCCAGCAGCCTCACAGATACGAACACCGGGGAGCTGTTTTTT
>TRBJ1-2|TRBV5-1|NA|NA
CASSPGGGYTF
TGCGCCAGCAGCCCGGGAGGCGGCTACACCTTC
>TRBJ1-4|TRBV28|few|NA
CASTPPVDLGEKLFF
TGTGCCAGCACCCCGCCCGTCGACTTGGGCGAAAAACTGTTTTTT
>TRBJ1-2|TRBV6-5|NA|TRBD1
CASRATGVADGYTF
TGTGCCAGCAGAGCTACAGGGGTGGCTGATGGCTACACCTTC
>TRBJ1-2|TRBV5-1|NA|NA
CASSQMNEGHGYTF
TGCGCCAGCAGCCAGATGAATGAGGGTCATGGCTACACCTTC
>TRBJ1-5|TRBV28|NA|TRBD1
CASSGDRGRQPQHF
TGTGCCAGCAGTGGGGACAGGGGGCGTCAGCCCCAGCATTTT
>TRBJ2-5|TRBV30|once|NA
CARSLDRRGEWAQYF
TGTGCCCGGTCCTTGGACAGGCGGGGCGAGTGGGCCCAGTACTTC
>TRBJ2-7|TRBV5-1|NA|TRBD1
CASSLGDSLYEQYF
TGCGCCAGCAGCTTGGGGGACAGCCTCTACGAGCAGTACTTC
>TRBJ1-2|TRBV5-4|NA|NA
CASSQDSSGPASYTF
TGCGCCAGCAGCCAAGACTCATCGGGACCCGCGAGCTACACCTTC
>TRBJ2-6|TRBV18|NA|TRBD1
CASSPGTGAGANVLTF
TGTGCCAGCTCACCAGGGACAGGGGCTGGGGCCAACGTCCTGACTTTC
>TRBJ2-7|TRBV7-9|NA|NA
CASSPPDSTYEQYF
TGTGCCAGCAGCCCGCCGGACAGCACCTACGAGCAGTACTTC